This T cell receptor beta chain was sequenced during a study of shared clonotypes between healthy human individuals. Produced via immunoSEQ multiplex PCR; TCRdb's table is partial and in-frame only. The table lists 2 million to 2.5 million clones, under 95% of them singletons. CDR1 is GTSNPN and CDR2 is SVGIG in the germline V gene (reference sequence). The CDR3 is 12 residues long. V lost 1 base and J lost 6, with 10 bases in between. This TCR was sampled from a man aged 18 to 35 in good health. Some clones in this sample may be carry-over from other donors' samples. The V and J genes are TRBV30 and TRBJ2-7; D unclear. Source material: naive CD4+ T cells from PBMCs. The subset is: CD45RA+ positively selected. The CDR3 nucleotides are TGTGCCTGGAGTGGGGGTGCTAGCGAGCAGTACTTC. Encoded protein: CAWSGGASEQYF. Complete variable domain (other parts from reference TRBV30 and TRBJ2-7): SQTIHQWPATLVQPVGSPLSLECTVEGTSNPNLYWYRQAAGRGLQLLFYSVGIGQISSEVPQNLSASRPQDRQFILSSKKLLLSDSGFYLCAWSGGASEQYFGPGTRLTVT.